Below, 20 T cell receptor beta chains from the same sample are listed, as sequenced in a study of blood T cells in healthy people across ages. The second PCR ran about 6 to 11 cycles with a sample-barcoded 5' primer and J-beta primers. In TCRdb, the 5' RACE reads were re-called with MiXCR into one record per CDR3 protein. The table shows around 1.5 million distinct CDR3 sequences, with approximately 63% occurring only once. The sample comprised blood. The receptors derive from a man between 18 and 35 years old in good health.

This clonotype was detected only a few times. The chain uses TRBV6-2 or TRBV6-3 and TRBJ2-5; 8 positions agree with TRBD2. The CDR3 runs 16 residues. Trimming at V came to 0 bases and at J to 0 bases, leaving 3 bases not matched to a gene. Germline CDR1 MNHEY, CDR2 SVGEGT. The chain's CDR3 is CASSYSSGGYQETQYF. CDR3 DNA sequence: TGTGCCAGCAGTTACTCGTCGGGGGGGTACCAAGAGACCCAGTACTTC.

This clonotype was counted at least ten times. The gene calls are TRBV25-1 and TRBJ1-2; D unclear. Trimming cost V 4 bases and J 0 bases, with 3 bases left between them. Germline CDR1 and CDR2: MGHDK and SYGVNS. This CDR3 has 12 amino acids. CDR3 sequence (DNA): TGTGCCAGCAGTGGGACTAACTATGGCTACACCTTC. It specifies CASSGTNYGYTF.

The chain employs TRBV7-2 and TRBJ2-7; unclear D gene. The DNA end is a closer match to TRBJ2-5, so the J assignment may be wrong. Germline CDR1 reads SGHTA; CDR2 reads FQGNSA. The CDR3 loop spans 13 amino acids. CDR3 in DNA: TGTGCCAGCAGCTTAGATCCGTACCAGACCCAGTACTTC. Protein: CASSLDPYQTQYF.

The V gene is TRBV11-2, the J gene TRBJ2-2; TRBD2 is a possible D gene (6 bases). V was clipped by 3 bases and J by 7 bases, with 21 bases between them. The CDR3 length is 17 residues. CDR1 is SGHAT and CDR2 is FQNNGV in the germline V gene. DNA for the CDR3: TGTGCCAGCAGCTTCCCCACAGTTCACTACGGGGGCGGGGAGCTGTTTTTT. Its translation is CASSFPTVHYGGGELFF.

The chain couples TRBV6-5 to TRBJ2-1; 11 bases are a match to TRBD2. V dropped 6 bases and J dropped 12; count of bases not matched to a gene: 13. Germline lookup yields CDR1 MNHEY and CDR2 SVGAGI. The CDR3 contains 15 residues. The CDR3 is CASSLTPRLAGRQFF. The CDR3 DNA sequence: TGTGCCAGCAGCCTGACCCCTCGACTAGCGGGACGGCAGTTCTTC.

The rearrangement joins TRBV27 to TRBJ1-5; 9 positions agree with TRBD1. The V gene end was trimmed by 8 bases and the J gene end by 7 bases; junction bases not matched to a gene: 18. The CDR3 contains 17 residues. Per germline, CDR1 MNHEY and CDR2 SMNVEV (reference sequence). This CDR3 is CASGEALGTGWTQPQHF. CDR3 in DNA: TGTGCCAGCGGGGAAGCATTGGGGACAGGGTGGACCCAGCCCCAGCATTTT.

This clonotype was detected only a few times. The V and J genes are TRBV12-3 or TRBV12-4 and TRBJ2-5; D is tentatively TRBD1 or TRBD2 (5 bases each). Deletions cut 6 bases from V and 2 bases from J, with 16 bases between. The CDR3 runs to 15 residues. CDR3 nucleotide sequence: TGTGCCAGCAGCATTTCAGGGAGCACTCAAGAGACCCAGTACTTC. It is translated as CASSISGSTQETQYF.

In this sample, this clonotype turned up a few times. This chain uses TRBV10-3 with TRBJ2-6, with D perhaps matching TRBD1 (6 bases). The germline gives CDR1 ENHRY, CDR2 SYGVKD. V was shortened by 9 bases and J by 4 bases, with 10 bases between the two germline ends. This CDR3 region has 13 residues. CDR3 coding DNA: TGTGCCATACAGGGATCAGGGGCCAACGTCCTGACTTTC. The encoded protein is CAIQGSGANVLTF.

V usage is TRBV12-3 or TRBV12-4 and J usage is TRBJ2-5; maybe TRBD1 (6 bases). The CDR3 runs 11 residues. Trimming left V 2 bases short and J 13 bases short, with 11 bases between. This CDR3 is CASSLIGQPYF. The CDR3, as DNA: TGTGCCAGCAGTTTAATCGGACAGCCGTACTTC.

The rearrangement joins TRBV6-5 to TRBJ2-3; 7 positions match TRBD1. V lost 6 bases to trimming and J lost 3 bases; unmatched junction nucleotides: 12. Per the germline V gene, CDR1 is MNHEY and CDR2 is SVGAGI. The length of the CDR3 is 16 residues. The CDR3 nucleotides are TGTGCCAGCAGCCATCTGATTGGGACAGTGACAGATACGCAGTATTTT. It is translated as CASSHLIGTVTDTQYF.

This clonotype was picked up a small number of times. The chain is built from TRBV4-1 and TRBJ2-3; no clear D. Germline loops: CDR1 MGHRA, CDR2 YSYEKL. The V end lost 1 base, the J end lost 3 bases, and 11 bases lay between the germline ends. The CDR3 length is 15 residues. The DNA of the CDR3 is TGCGCCAGCAGCCAAGGCAGTGGCGGTACAGATACGCAGTATTTT. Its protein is CASSQGSGGTDTQYF.

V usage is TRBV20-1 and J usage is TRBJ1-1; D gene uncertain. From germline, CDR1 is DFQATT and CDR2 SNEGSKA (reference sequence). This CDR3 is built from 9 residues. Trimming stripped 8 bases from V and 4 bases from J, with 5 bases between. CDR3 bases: TGCAGTTGGGGCACTGAAGCTTTCTTT. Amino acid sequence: CSWGTEAFF.

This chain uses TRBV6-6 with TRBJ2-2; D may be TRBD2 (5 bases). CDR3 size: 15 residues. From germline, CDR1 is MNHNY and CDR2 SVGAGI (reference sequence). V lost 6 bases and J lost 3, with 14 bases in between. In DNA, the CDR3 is TGTGCCAGCAGCTGGAGGCAAGAGGACACCGGGGAGCTGTTTTTT. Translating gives CASSWRQEDTGELFF.

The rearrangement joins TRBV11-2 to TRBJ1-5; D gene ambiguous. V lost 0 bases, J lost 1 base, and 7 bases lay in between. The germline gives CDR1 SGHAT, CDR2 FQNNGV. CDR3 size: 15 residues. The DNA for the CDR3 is TGTGCCAGCAGCTTAGACAGCCAGAGCAATCAGCCCCAGCATTTT. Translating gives CASSLDSQSNQPQHF.

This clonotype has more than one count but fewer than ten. CDR3: CASSANENYGYTF. CDR3 nucleotide sequence: TGTGCCAGCAGTGCCAATGAGAACTATGGCTACACCTTC. The genes are TRBV12-3 or TRBV12-4 and TRBJ1-2; the D is unclear. The CDR3 runs to 13 residues. V lost 5 bases to trimming and J lost 2 bases, with 9 bases between them.

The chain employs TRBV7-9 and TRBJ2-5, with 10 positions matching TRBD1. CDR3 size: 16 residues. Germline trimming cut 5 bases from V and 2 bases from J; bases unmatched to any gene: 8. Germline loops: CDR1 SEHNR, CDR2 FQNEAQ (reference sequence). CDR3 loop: CASSAAGTGDQETQYF. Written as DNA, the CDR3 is TGTGCCAGCAGCGCAGCCGGGACAGGGGATCAAGAGACCCAGTACTTC. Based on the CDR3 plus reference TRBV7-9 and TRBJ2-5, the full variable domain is DTGVSQNPRHKITKRGQNVTFRCDPISEHNRLYWYRQTLGQGPEFLTYFQNEAQLEKSRLLSDRFSAERPKGSFSTLEIQRTEQGDSAMYLCASSAAGTGDQETQYFGPGTRLLVL.

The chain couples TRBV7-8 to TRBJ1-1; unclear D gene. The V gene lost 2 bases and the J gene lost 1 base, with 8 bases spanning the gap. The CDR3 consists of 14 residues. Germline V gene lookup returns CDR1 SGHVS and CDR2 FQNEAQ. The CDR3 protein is CASSLQAANTEAFF. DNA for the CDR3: TGTGCCAGCAGCTTACAGGCAGCGAACACTGAAGCTTTCTTT.

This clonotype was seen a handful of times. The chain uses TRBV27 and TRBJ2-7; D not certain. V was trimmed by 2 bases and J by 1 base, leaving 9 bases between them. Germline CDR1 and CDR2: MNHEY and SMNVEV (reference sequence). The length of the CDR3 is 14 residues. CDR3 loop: CASSLILPSYEQYF. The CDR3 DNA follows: TGTGCCAGCAGTTTAATACTACCTTCCTACGAGCAGTACTTC.

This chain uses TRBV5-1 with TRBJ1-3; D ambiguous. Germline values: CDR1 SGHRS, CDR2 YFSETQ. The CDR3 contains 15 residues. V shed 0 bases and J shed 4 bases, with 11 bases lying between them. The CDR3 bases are TGCGCCAGCAGCTTGGATCATACCCAAGGAAACACCATATATTTT. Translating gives CASSLDHTQGNTIYF.

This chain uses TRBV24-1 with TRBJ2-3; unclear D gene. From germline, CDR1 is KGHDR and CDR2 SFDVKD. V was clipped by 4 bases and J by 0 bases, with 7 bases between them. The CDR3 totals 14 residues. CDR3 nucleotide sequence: TGTGCCACCAGTGACCAAAGAAGCACAGATACGCAGTATTTT. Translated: CATSDQRSTDTQYF.